This entry lists 27 T cell receptor beta chains sequenced from one sample in a study of CXCR3-negative and CXCR3-positive naive CD8 T cells. Findings and limits, study-wide: Against CXCR3-negative naive cells, CXCR3-positive naive cells showed more hydrophobic TRB CDR3s.

These TCRs' antigens remain unknown. 5' RACE that incorporated UMI labels was used to prepare the TRB cDNA libraries. TCRdb re-called the 5' RACE reads, yielding one record per CDR3 amino acid sequence without DNA. This sample's table reports 49,000 or so distinct CDR3 sequences. Input material: naive CXCR3+ CD8+ T cells from blood. This sample's subset: CD45RO-CCR7+CD27+CD95- naive CD8+ T cells expressing CXCR3 (TNR3+). Receptor source: a human donor in good health. Some clones in this sample may be carry-over from other donors' samples.

This chain uses TRBV19 with TRBJ1-1. The CDR3 is made up of 12 amino acids. CDR1 and CDR2 (germline): LNHDA, SQIVND (reference sequence). The CDR3 sequence is CASSIDGRSAFF.

The chain couples TRBV4-1 to TRBJ2-2. CDR1 MGHRA and CDR2 YSYEKL come from the germline V gene. The CDR3 extends over 14 amino acids. The CDR3 spells CASSQVEGNGELFF.

The chain recombines TRBV4-2 with TRBJ2-2; TCRdb names TRBD2, which stays unverified in the absence of DNA. The V gene's germline CDR1 is LGHNA and CDR2 YNFKEQ. CDR3 length equals 14 residues. The CDR3 region is CASSQSEEVGELFF.

The rearrangement uses TRBV20-1 and TRBJ2-6; TCRdb indicates TRBD1, and absent DNA this call remains unverified. The length of the CDR3 is 18 residues. Germline CDR1 is DFQATT and CDR2 is SNEGSKA (reference sequence). CDR3 sequence reads: CSASSGTPNPSGANVLTF.

The chain uses TRBV6-2 or TRBV6-3 and TRBJ2-2; no DNA is available, so the TRBD1 call from TCRdb remains unchecked. The length of the CDR3 is 16 residues. Per the germline V gene, CDR1 is MNHEY and CDR2 is SVGEGT. CDR3 loop: CASSYWDGVPTGELFF.

The V gene is TRBV5-4, the J gene TRBJ1-1. Germline V CDR1 and CDR2: SGHNT, YYREEE (reference sequence). This CDR3 region has 13 residues. CDR3 residues: CASSFQEITEAFF. The complete variable domain, with remaining parts taken from reference TRBV5-4 and TRBJ1-1, reads ETGVTQSPTHLIKTRGQQVTLRCSSQSGHNTVSWYQQALGQGPQFIFQYYREEENGRGNFPPRFSGLQFPNYSSELNVNALELDDSALYLCASSFQEITEAFFGQGTRLTVV.

This chain connects TRBV2 to TRBJ2-7; TCRdb designates TRBD2, a call that cannot be tested without DNA. Germline-derived CDR1 and CDR2 are SNHLY and FYNNEI. The CDR3 spans 15 residues. This chain's CDR3 is CASSESGGRVYEQYF. Using reference TRBV2 and TRBJ2-7 for the parts outside the CDR3, the full variable domain is EPEVTQTPSHQVTQMGQEVILRCVPISNHLYFYWYRQILGQKVEFLVSFYNNEISEKSEIFDDQFSVERPDGSNFTLKIRSTKLEDSAMYFCASSESGGRVYEQYFGPGTRLTVT.

This CDR3 reads CSARVGVTEAFF. This chain connects TRBV20-1 to TRBJ1-1; TCRdb lists TRBD1, though no DNA is available to test this call. From germline, CDR1 is DFQATT and CDR2 SNEGSKA (reference sequence). CDR3 length: 12 residues.

This chain uses TRBV28 with TRBJ2-3; the TCRdb call, TRBD2, lacks DNA for checking. This CDR3 is 16 amino acids long. Germline V CDR1 and CDR2: MDHEN, SYDVKM. This CDR3 is CASSLGAGVITDTQYF.

This rearrangement joins TRBV9 to TRBJ1-1. Germline V gene sequence: CDR1 SGDLS, CDR2 YYNGEE. The CDR3 sequence is 13 residues long. CDR3 in amino acids: CASAFNRNTEAFF.

This rearrangement joins TRBV4-3 to TRBJ1-4; the D gene TCRdb calls, TRBD1, cannot be checked with no DNA. The germline V gene encodes CDR1 LGHNA and CDR2 YSLEER. There are 17 residues in the CDR3. The chain's CDR3 is CASSQAGTGEFDEKLFF.

The chain employs TRBV7-6 and TRBJ2-1; absent DNA, TCRdb's TRBD1 call cannot be checked. Germline lookup yields CDR1 SGHVS and CDR2 FNYEAQ. The CDR3 totals 13 residues. The CDR3 here is CASSLSGGPTQFF.

V gene TRBV4-3 combines with J gene TRBJ2-5. Germline lookup yields CDR1 LGHNA and CDR2 YSLEER. The CDR3 contains 13 residues. The CDR3 sequence is CASSQDAEETQYF.

CDR3 loop: CSVPDGHRLYNEQFF. V usage is TRBV29-1 and J usage is TRBJ2-1; the D call from TCRdb, TRBD2, cannot be confirmed without DNA. The CDR3 covers 15 residues. Germline CDR1 reads SQVTM; CDR2 reads ANQGSEA.

The gene calls are TRBV7-8 and TRBJ2-7; no DNA is available, so the TRBD1 call from TCRdb remains unchecked. Per the germline V gene, CDR1 is SGHVS and CDR2 is FQNEAQ. This CDR3 has 14 residues. The CDR3 here is CASSLADRGYEQYF.

V gene TRBV5-1 combines with J gene TRBJ2-7; TCRdb gives TRBD1 as the D gene, but with no DNA this cannot be confirmed. The CDR3 is 15 residues long. Per germline, CDR1 SGHRS and CDR2 YFSETQ. CDR3 protein: CASRLEGTDSYEQYF.

This rearrangement joins TRBV6-2 or TRBV6-3 to TRBJ1-2; TCRdb names TRBD1, which stays unverified in the absence of DNA. The germline CDR1 and CDR2 sequences are MNHEY and SVGEGT. This CDR3 is built from 15 residues. The CDR3 sequence: CASSYSTGAVYGYTF.

The chain links TRBV6-6 to TRBJ2-7; the D gene TCRdb calls, TRBD1, cannot be checked with no DNA. Germline V gene data show CDR1 as MNHNY and CDR2 as SVGAGI (reference sequence). CDR3 length equals 15 residues. CDR3 loop: CASSNPGTGSYEQYF.

The CDR3 sequence: CASRITGNRAYEQYF. The rearrangement uses TRBV19 and TRBJ2-7; TCRdb picks TRBD1, but there is no DNA to check that call. The CDR3 has 15 amino acids. Germline values: CDR1 LNHDA, CDR2 SQIVND (reference sequence). Based on the CDR3 plus reference TRBV19 and TRBJ2-7, the full variable domain is DGGITQSPKYLFRKEGQNVTLSCEQNLNHDAMYWYRQDPGQGLRLIYYSQIVNDFQKGDIAEGYSVSREKKESFPLTVTSAQKNPTAFYLCASRITGNRAYEQYFGPGTRLTVT.

V gene TRBV5-1 combines with J gene TRBJ2-7; TCRdb calls TRBD1, which cannot be checked without DNA. CDR3 length: 14 amino acids. Germline CDR1 is SGHRS and CDR2 is YFSETQ. The CDR3 reads CASSPGTLSYEQYF.

The chain recombines TRBV27 with TRBJ2-7; the TCRdb call, TRBD1, lacks DNA for checking. The germline V gene encodes CDR1 MNHEY and CDR2 SMNVEV (reference sequence). CDR3 length: 14 residues. The chain's CDR3 is CASSSGQITYEQYF.

V gene TRBV15 combines with J gene TRBJ1-2; TCRdb designates TRBD1, a call that cannot be tested without DNA. This CDR3 spans 15 amino acids. Germline-derived CDR1 and CDR2 are LNHNV and YYDKDF (reference sequence). This CDR3 is CATSSYGQADYGYTF.

The rearrangement links TRBV28 to TRBJ1-2. Germline CDR1 reads MDHEN; CDR2 reads SYDVKM. This CDR3 is 12 amino acids long. The CDR3 here is CASQDPNYGYTF.

The chain uses TRBV10-3 and TRBJ2-7; the TCRdb D gene call, TRBD1, has no DNA to confirm it. Per the germline V gene, CDR1 is ENHRY and CDR2 is SYGVKD. This CDR3 is built from 15 residues. The CDR3 is CAIQGGAVPTYEQYF.

The CDR3 here is CASSRVDRDTGELFF. The chain joins TRBV21-1 to TRBJ2-2; the D gene TCRdb calls, TRBD1, cannot be checked with no DNA. TRBV21-1 has pseudogene status. This CDR3 comprises 15 residues.

The chain uses TRBV11-1 and TRBJ2-5. Germline V gene data show CDR1 as SGHAT and CDR2 as FQDESV (reference sequence). This CDR3 has 14 residues. CDR3 sequence: CASSLGQAQETQYF.

This chain uses TRBV29-1 with TRBJ2-1; lacking DNA, the TRBD1 call made by TCRdb goes unchecked. The germline gives CDR1 SQVTM, CDR2 ANQGSEA. The CDR3 has 14 amino acids. The CDR3: CSVGPGTGLDEQFF.